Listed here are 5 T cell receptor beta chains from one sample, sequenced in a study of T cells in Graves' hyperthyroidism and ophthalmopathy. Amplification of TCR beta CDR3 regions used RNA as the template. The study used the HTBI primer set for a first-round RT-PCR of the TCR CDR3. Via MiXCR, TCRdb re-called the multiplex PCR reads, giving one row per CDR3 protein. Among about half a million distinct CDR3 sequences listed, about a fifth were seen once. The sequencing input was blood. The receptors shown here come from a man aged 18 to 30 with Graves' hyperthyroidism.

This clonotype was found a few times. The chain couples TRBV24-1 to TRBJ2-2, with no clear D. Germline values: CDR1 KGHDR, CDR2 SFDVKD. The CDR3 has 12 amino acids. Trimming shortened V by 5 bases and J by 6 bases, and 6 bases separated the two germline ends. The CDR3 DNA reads TGTGCCACCAGTGTTGGGGCCGGGGAGCTGTTTTTT. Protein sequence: CATSVGAGELFF.

The CDR3 region has the DNA TGTGCCAGCAGGAGGACTGAGATCTACGAGCAGTACTTC. Its protein product is CASRRTEIYEQYF. The chain links TRBV28 to TRBJ2-7, with D possibly matching TRBD2 (5 bases). This CDR3 is 13 amino acids long. Per the germline V gene, CDR1 is MDHEN and CDR2 is SYDVKM. V shed 6 bases and J shed 3 bases, with 12 bases lying between them.

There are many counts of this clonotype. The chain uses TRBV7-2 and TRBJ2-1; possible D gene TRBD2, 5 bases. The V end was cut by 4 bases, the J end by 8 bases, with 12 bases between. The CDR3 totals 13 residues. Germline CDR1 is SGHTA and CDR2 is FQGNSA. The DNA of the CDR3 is TGTGCCAGCAGCTATGGACTGGCGGATGAGCAGTTCTTC. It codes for CASSYGLADEQFF.

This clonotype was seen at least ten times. CDR3 DNA: TGTGCCAGCAGTTTAGGACAGGGGCGGGTTGGCTACACCTTC. Its translation is CASSLGQGRVGYTF. The V gene is TRBV12-3 or TRBV12-4, the J gene TRBJ1-2; TRBD1 matches 8 bases. CDR3 length: 14 residues. J was trimmed by 7 bases and V by 1 base; bases with no gene match: 5.

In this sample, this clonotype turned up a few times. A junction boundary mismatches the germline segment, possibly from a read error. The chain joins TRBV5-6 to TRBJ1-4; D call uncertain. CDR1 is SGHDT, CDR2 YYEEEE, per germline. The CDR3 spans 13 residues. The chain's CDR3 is CASSSQGREKPFF. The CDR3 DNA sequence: TGTGCCAGCAGCTCTCAAGGGAGAGAAAAACCGTTTTTT.